One sample yielded the 10 T cell receptor beta chains listed below, sequenced in a study of OX40 agonist ivuxolimab in advanced cancers. Sequencing used immunoSEQ multiplex PCR; TCRdb keeps in-frame clones, though not all of them. The data contain some 110,000 clones, 85% to 95% of them singletons. The sample here was CD4+ or CD8+ T cells sorted from blood, taken in a trial of the OX40 agonist ivuxolimab. These receptors were collected from an adult with an advanced solid tumor such as melanoma, head and neck, liver or kidney cancer.

The J gene is TRBJ2-5, the V gene TRBV7-2; D is possibly TRBD2 (6 bases). Germline-derived CDR1 and CDR2 are SGHTA and FQGNSA. This CDR3 comprises 17 residues. V was shortened by 1 base and J by 7 bases, with 22 bases between the two germline ends. CDR3 in amino acids: CASSLVGAVEGRGTQYF. CDR3 coding DNA: TGTGCCAGCAGCTTAGTCGGAGCGGTGGAGGGGCGAGGGACCCAGTACTTC.

The J gene is TRBJ2-7, the V gene TRBV28, with 9 bases fitting TRBD1. The CDR3 contains 16 residues. Per the germline V gene, CDR1 is MDHEN and CDR2 is SYDVKM. After removal of 2 bases from V and 4 bases from J, the junction contained 9 bases not matched to a gene. The CDR3 reads CASSLTPGQGQYEQYF. Here the CDR3 DNA reads TGTGCCAGCAGTTTAACTCCGGGACAGGGCCAGTACGAGCAGTACTTC.

The chain joins TRBV19 to TRBJ2-5, with 11 bases identical to TRBD2. This CDR3 is built from 15 residues. Germline CDR1 reads LNHDA; CDR2 reads SQIVND (reference sequence). V shed 5 bases and J 7 bases; nucleotides not matched to a gene: 9. The CDR3 sequence is CASSPLAGDSRTQYF. Written as DNA, the CDR3 is TGTGCCAGTAGTCCACTAGCGGGAGATTCTCGGACCCAGTACTTC. The full variable domain, rest sourced from reference TRBV19 and TRBJ2-5, is DGGITQSPKYLFRKEGQNVTLSCEQNLNHDAMYWYRQDPGQGLRLIYYSQIVNDFQKGDIAEGYSVSREKKESFPLTVTSAQKNPTAFYLCASSPLAGDSRTQYFGPGTRLLVL.

The chain employs TRBV13 and TRBJ2-1; the D is unclear. The CDR3 has 16 residues. The V and J ends lost 5 bases and 5 bases respectively, with 19 bases between them. Germline values: CDR1 PRHDT, CDR2 FYEKMQ (reference sequence). CDR3 sequence: CASSPTEPSTDNEQFF. CDR3 DNA: TGTGCCAGCAGCCCTACGGAACCTTCTACCGACAATGAGCAGTTCTTC.

The chain combines TRBV15 with TRBJ1-4; 8 bases are shared with TRBD1. Looked up from germline, CDR1 is LNHNV and CDR2 is YYDKDF (reference sequence). The CDR3 contains 14 residues. The V segment lost 6 bases and the J segment 0 bases; nucleotides outside the gene matches: 0. The CDR3 protein is CATRTGATNEKLFF. The CDR3 coding sequence is TGTGCCACCAGGACAGGGGCAACTAATGAAAAACTGTTTTTT. Full variable domain (missing parts from reference TRBV15 and TRBJ1-4): DAMVIQNPRYQVTQFGKPVTLSCSQTLNHNVMYWYQQKSSQAPKLLFHYYDKDFNNEADTPDNFQSRRPNTSFCFLDIRSPGLGDTAMYLCATRTGATNEKLFFGSGTQLSVL.

The chain has TRBV28 and TRBJ1-2; a weak D match, TRBD1 (6 bases). Looked up from germline, CDR1 is MDHEN and CDR2 is SYDVKM. The V and J ends lost 6 bases and 3 bases respectively, with 11 bases between them. The CDR3 contains 13 residues. The CDR3 bases are TGTGCCAGCAGAGGGGGGGGTTACTATGGCTACACCTTC. As protein: CASRGGGYYGYTF.

The chain employs TRBV5-6 and TRBJ2-5; 7 nucleotides align to TRBD1. The germline V gene has CDR1 SGHDT and CDR2 YYEEEE. Trimming took 7 bases from V and 3 from J; bases not matched to a gene: 12. The CDR3 contains 15 residues. CDR3 region: CASRPKGQVKETQYF. Written as DNA, the CDR3 is TGTGCCAGCCGACCGAAAGGACAGGTTAAAGAGACCCAGTACTTC.

The CDR3 region has the DNA TGTGCCAGCAGCTTAACGGTGAACACTGAAGCTTTCTTT. Protein: CASSLTVNTEAFF. The rearrangement links TRBV7-6 to TRBJ1-1; D is ambiguous. CDR1 and CDR2 from the germline V gene are SGHVS and FNYEAQ. This CDR3 has 13 amino acids. Trimming took 2 bases from V and 0 from J, leaving 4 bases between them.

The chain joins TRBV11-3 to TRBJ2-1; D is perhaps TRBD1 or TRBD2 (5 bases each). With 3 bases removed from V and 12 bases from J, the gap between germline ends came to 12 bases. The CDR3 runs 12 residues. Germline V CDR1 and CDR2: SGHNT, YENEEA. CDR3 sequence: CASSFSGGGQFF. The CDR3 DNA follows: TGTGCCAGCAGCTTTTCAGGTGGGGGGCAGTTCTTC.

The chain employs TRBV11-2 and TRBJ2-5; D may be TRBD2 (5 bases). This CDR3 is 14 amino acids long. V lost 1 base to trimming and J lost 4 bases, with 10 bases between them. Looked up from germline, CDR1 is SGHAT and CDR2 is FQNNGV. The CDR3 protein is CASSLVGSGETQYF. The CDR3 nucleotides read TGTGCCAGCAGCTTAGTGGGAAGCGGAGAGACCCAGTACTTC.